The source of this T cell receptor (beta chain) is a study of T cell responses to AZD1222 COVID-19 vaccine. Clones were sequenced by immunoSEQ multiplex PCR, and TCRdb holds only the in-frame ones, with some missing. The sample consists of 90,000 to 120,000 clones, around nine tenths of them appearing once. This clone came up a few times. As yet, its antigen is unknown. Findings of the study overall: Two doses of AZD1222 preceded a rise in Spike-specific TCR breadth and depth.

V was pared by 5 bases and J by 8 bases, with 4 bases of the junction left unmatched. This CDR3 comprises 12 residues. The germline V gene has CDR1 LNHNV and CDR2 YYDKDF (reference sequence). Sequencing used peripheral blood, obtained on day 0 of AZD1222 vaccination. The chain has TRBV15 and TRBJ1-2; 8 positions match TRBD1. The clonotype originates from an adult in good health. CDR3 coding DNA: TGTGCCACCAGCCTACAGGGGGGGGGCTACACCTTC. Protein sequence: CATSLQGGGYTF.